These 21 T cell receptor beta chains share one sample of origin, sequenced in a study of immune evolution from preneoplasia to lung adenocarcinoma. Using immunoSEQ multiplex PCR, the repertoire was profiled, and TCRdb retains in-frame clones only, with some absent. Counted here are some 5,000 clones, about four fifths occurring once; the ten biggest clones make up roughly 10%. Material for sequencing was FFPE minimally invasive lung adenocarcinoma tissue. The receptors here all came from a person aged 55-80 years with lung adenocarcinoma.

This chain joins TRBV28 and TRBJ1-2; D is perhaps TRBD1 (6 bases). V lost 6 bases and J lost 8, with 13 bases in between. Germline V gene lookup returns CDR1 MDHEN and CDR2 SYDVKM. The CDR3 is 12 residues long. This CDR3 reads CASSWGRQGYTF. In nucleotides, the CDR3 is TGTGCCAGCAGCTGGGGGCGTCAAGGCTACACCTTC.

This clone was picked up a small number of times. The gene calls are TRBV30 and TRBJ2-1; D perhaps matches TRBD2 (7 bases). Germline-derived CDR1 and CDR2 are GTSNPN and SVGIG (reference sequence). V lost 1 base and J lost 7, with 17 bases in between. CDR3 length: 15 residues. The CDR3 protein is CAWSGGGGPINEQFF. CDR3 coding DNA: TGTGCCTGGAGTGGAGGGGGAGGGCCGATTAATGAGCAGTTCTTC.

About this clone itself: Just one base apart from a much larger clone, this may be a read error. This sample also contains other DNA sequences that code for the same CDR3. The J gene is TRBJ2-5, the V gene TRBV7-3, with TRBD1 matching over 9 bases. The CDR3 is 16 amino acids. Germline assignment: CDR1 SGHTA and CDR2 FQGTGA. CDR3 in amino acids: CASSLRGDRAFGAQYF. CDR3 in DNA: TGTGCTAGCAGCTTAAGGGGGGACAGGGCTTTTGGGGCCCAGTACTTC.

This chain links TRBV5-1 with TRBJ2-1; 9 nucleotides align to TRBD1. The CDR3 consists of 15 residues. The V gene's germline CDR1 is SGHRS and CDR2 YFSETQ. Trimming took 0 bases from V and 6 from J; bases not matched to a gene: 4. The CDR3 DNA sequence: TGCGCCAGCAGCTTGGGGGGGACAGGGTTCAATGAGCAGTTCTTC. It specifies CASSLGGTGFNEQFF. The full variable domain, rest sourced from reference TRBV5-1 and TRBJ2-1, is KAGVTQTPRYLIKTRGQQVTLSCSPISGHRSVSWYQQTPGQGLQFLFEYFSETQRNKGNFPGRFSGRQFSNSRSEMNVSTLELGDSALYLCASSLGGTGFNEQFFGPGTRLTVL.

The V and J genes are TRBV29-1 and TRBJ2-5; 7 nucleotides agree with TRBD2. The V gene end was trimmed by 8 bases and the J gene end by 4 bases; junction bases not matched to a gene: 16. This CDR3 region has 15 residues. Germline V gene lookup returns CDR1 SQVTM and CDR2 ANQGSEA. Here the CDR3 reads CSMISGSAGAETQYF. Written as DNA, the CDR3 is TGCAGCATGATTTCCGGTTCGGCGGGAGCAGAGACCCAGTACTTC.

V usage is TRBV7-2 and J usage is TRBJ2-5; D unclear. V lost 3 bases, J lost 7 bases, and 15 bases lay in between. This CDR3 spans 14 amino acids. Germline V gene data show CDR1 as SGHTA and CDR2 as FQGNSA. This CDR3 reads CASSLDGGLGTQYF. In DNA form, the CDR3 reads TGTGCCAGCAGCTTGGACGGCGGTTTGGGGACCCAGTACTTC.

The chain employs TRBV19 and TRBJ2-5, with a tentative D call TRBD2 (7 bases). Per the germline V gene, CDR1 is LNHDA and CDR2 is SQIVND (reference sequence). The CDR3 covers 16 residues. Trimming cost V 0 bases and J 0 bases, with 11 bases left between them. The CDR3 DNA reads as TGTGCCAGTAGTATAGAGGGGGGGCCGTACCAAGAGACCCAGTACTTC. Its protein is CASSIEGGPYQETQYF. Based on the CDR3 plus reference TRBV19 and TRBJ2-5, the full variable domain is DGGITQSPKYLFRKEGQNVTLSCEQNLNHDAMYWYRQDPGQGLRLIYYSQIVNDFQKGDIAEGYSVSREKKESFPLTVTSAQKNPTAFYLCASSIEGGPYQETQYFGPGTRLLVL.

A note on this clone: This same CDR3 is encoded by further DNA sequences in the sample. CDR3 bases: TGTGCCAGCAGCGAACAGGGGGCTGGGACTGAAGCTTTCTTT. This gives the protein CASSEQGAGTEAFF. The rearrangement uses TRBV9 and TRBJ1-1, with 9 bases identical to TRBD1. The CDR3 is 14 residues long. CDR1 SGDLS and CDR2 YYNGEE come from the germline V gene. The trim removed 3 bases at V and 5 bases at J, leaving 5 bases unmatched. Using reference TRBV9 and TRBJ1-1 for the parts outside the CDR3, the full variable domain is DSGVTQTPKHLITATGQRVTLRCSPRSGDLSVYWYQQSLDQGLQFLIQYYNGEERAKGNILERFSAQQFPDLHSELNLSSLELGDSALYFCASSEQGAGTEAFFGQGTRLTVV.

The chain employs TRBV14 and TRBJ2-7, with a possible D match to TRBD1 (6 bases). The CDR3 is 15 amino acids. CDR1 is SGHDN, CDR2 FVKESK, per germline. The V gene lost 2 bases and the J gene lost 6 bases, with 17 bases spanning the gap. The CDR3 reads CASSQTSGAMVEQYF. CDR3 in DNA: TGTGCCAGCAGCCAAACCTCAGGGGCGATGGTCGAGCAGTACTTC. Full variable domain (rest looked up from reference TRBV14 and TRBJ2-7): EAGVTQFPSHSVIEKGQTVTLRCDPISGHDNLYWYRRVMGKEIKFLLHFVKESKQDESGMPNNRFLAERTGGTYSTLKVQPAELEDSGVYFCASSQTSGAMVEQYFGPGTRLTVT.

This clone has only one observation. The chain joins TRBV7-9 to TRBJ2-1, with 11 bases matching TRBD2. Losses at the gene ends were 6 bases for V and 5 bases for J; bases not matched to a gene: 9. The CDR3 extends over 16 amino acids. Per germline, CDR1 SEHNR and CDR2 FQNEAQ (reference sequence). CDR3 sequence: CASRELAGGPDNEQFF. For the CDR3, the DNA is TGTGCCAGCAGGGAGTTAGCGGGAGGGCCGGACAATGAGCAGTTCTTC. The full variable domain, completed using reference TRBV7-9 and TRBJ2-1, is DTGVSQNPRHKITKRGQNVTFRCDPISEHNRLYWYRQTLGQGPEFLTYFQNEAQLEKSRLLSDRFSAERPKGSFSTLEIQRTEQGDSAMYLCASRELAGGPDNEQFFGPGTRLTVL.

V and J are TRBV11-1 and TRBJ2-5; D is ambiguous. The V gene lost 0 bases and the J gene lost 2 bases, with 7 bases spanning the gap. This CDR3 comprises 14 residues. Germline V gives CDR1 SGHAT, CDR2 FQDESV (reference sequence). The CDR3 reads CASSLAWRQETQYF. CDR3 nucleotides: TGTGCCAGCAGCTTAGCATGGCGTCAAGAGACCCAGTACTTC.

The DNA for the CDR3 is TGTGCCACCAGCAGAGACGCGGCAGGGGGCACAGATACGCAGTATTTT. Residues: CATSRDAAGGTDTQYF. The chain carries TRBV15 and TRBJ2-3, with TRBD1 as a possible D gene (6 bases). The ends were cut back, 0 bases at V and 1 base at J, with 11 bases in the middle. The CDR3 runs to 16 residues. The germline gives CDR1 LNHNV, CDR2 YYDKDF (reference sequence).

The J gene is TRBJ2-2, the V gene TRBV5-4; D unresolved. Trimming shortened V by 0 bases and J by 0 bases, and 9 bases separated the two germline ends. This CDR3 comprises 16 residues. The germline CDR1 and CDR2 sequences are SGHNT and YYREEE (reference sequence). The chain's CDR3 is CASSLDLGANTGELFF. The DNA for the CDR3 is TGTGCCAGCAGCTTGGACCTGGGCGCGAACACCGGGGAGCTGTTTTTT.

This chain uses TRBV6-1 with TRBJ1-2; 9 positions agree with TRBD1. The germline V gene encodes CDR1 MNHNS and CDR2 SASEGT. CDR3 length equals 14 residues. The junction had 7 bases not matched to a gene; V was cut back by 3 bases and J by 8 bases. CDR3: CASSEWGTGSGYTF. CDR3 DNA: TGTGCCAGCAGTGAGTGGGGGACAGGGTCCGGCTACACCTTC.

The chain joins TRBV7-9 to TRBJ2-7; 11 bases match TRBD2. Trimming removed 4 bases from V and 6 bases from J; junction bases left unmatched: 2. Germline V CDR1 and CDR2: SEHNR, FQNEAQ (reference sequence). This CDR3 has 13 amino acids. In DNA, the CDR3 is TGTGCCAGCAGCTCCGGGACTAGCGGCGAGCAGTACTTC. It specifies CASSSGTSGEQYF.

The chain is built from TRBV7-9 and TRBJ1-1; unclear D gene. Germline CDR1 reads SEHNR; CDR2 reads FQNEAQ (reference sequence). The CDR3 totals 14 residues. Trimming removed 1 base from V and 0 bases from J, with 6 bases in between. DNA of the CDR3: TGTGCCAGCAGCTTAGATTTGGTGAACACTGAAGCTTTCTTT. Protein sequence: CASSLDLVNTEAFF. The whole variable domain, filled in from reference TRBV7-9 and TRBJ1-1, reads DTGVSQNPRHKITKRGQNVTFRCDPISEHNRLYWYRQTLGQGPEFLTYFQNEAQLEKSRLLSDRFSAERPKGSFSTLEIQRTEQGDSAMYLCASSLDLVNTEAFFGQGTRLTVV.

V is TRBV4-1 and J is TRBJ1-3, with 7 bases lining up with TRBD1. Germline lookup yields CDR1 MGHRA and CDR2 YSYEKL. The CDR3 runs 13 residues. The V gene end was trimmed by 5 bases and the J gene end by 3 bases; junction bases not matched to a gene: 1. CDR3 region: CASSDRVGNTIYF. CDR3 DNA sequence: TGCGCCAGCAGCGACAGGGTTGGAAACACCATATATTTT.

This clone occurred a few times. The chain carries TRBV4-2 and TRBJ2-3; the match to TRBD2 covers 10 bases. CDR1 and CDR2 from the germline V gene are LGHNA and YNFKEQ. V dropped 3 bases and J dropped 3; count of bases not matched to a gene: 6. There are 16 residues in the CDR3. The CDR3 here is CASSQPSGRVTDTQYF. The DNA of the CDR3 is TGTGCCAGCAGCCAGCCCAGCGGGAGGGTTACAGATACGCAGTATTTT.

The sample holds one count of this clone. The V call is TRBV20-1, the J call TRBJ2-1; 7 nucleotides line up with TRBD2. This CDR3 region has 11 residues. Germline-derived CDR1 and CDR2 are DFQATT and SNEGSKA (reference sequence). V dropped 5 bases and J dropped 9; count of bases not matched to a gene: 4. The CDR3 DNA reads TGCAGTGCTGGACTAGTTTTTGAGCAGTTCTTC. Protein product: CSAGLVFEQFF.

The CDR3 protein is CASRGTSTSYEQYF. The CDR3 DNA follows: TGTGCCAGCAGAGGGACTAGTACCTCCTACGAGCAGTACTTC. The chain carries TRBV5-8 and TRBJ2-7; TRBD2 agrees at 8 bases. V trimming: 5 bases; J trimming: 0 bases; junction bases outside the gene matches: 4. CDR1 and CDR2 from the germline V gene are SGHTS and YDEGEE. The CDR3 has 14 amino acids.

This clone is a singleton in its sample. V gene TRBV27 combines with J gene TRBJ1-3, with 8 nucleotides matching TRBD1. The CDR3 loop spans 17 amino acids. Germline CDR1 reads MNHEY; CDR2 reads SMNVEV (reference sequence). The junction had 9 bases not matched to a gene; V was cut back by 5 bases and J by 0 bases. CDR3 in amino acids: CASSPDRVTPSGNTIYF. The CDR3 nucleotides read TGTGCCAGCAGTCCGGACAGGGTAACCCCCTCTGGAAACACCATATATTTT.